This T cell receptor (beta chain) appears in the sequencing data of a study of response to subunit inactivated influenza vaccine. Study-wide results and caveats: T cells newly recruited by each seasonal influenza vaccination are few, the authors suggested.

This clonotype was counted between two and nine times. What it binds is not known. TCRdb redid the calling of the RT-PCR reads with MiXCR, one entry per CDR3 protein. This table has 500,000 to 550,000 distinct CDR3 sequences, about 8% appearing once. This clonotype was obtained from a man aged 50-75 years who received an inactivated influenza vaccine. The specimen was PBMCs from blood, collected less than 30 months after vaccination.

DNA for the CDR3: TGTGCCAGCCACCACACACAGGGGGCGGCTGGCTACACCTTC. Translating it yields CASHHTQGAAGYTF. The chain links TRBV18 to TRBJ1-2; 9 nucleotides line up with TRBD1. The CDR3 is made up of 14 amino acids. Germline loops: CDR1 KGHSH, CDR2 LQKENI. Unmatched junction bases numbered 11, after V lost 8 bases and J lost 7 bases.